A selection of T cell receptor beta chains follows, all from one sample in a study of blood T cells in healthy people across ages. MiXCR, run by TCRdb on the 5' RACE reads, gives a single entry per CDR3 protein. The repertoire has some 1.5 million distinct CDR3 sequences, about 30% of them found once; the top ten carry more than 6%. The sample comprised blood. The receptor set was obtained from a woman aged 25-40 years in good health. Each CDR3 is given with its conserved first and last residue. The D gene is left open where the match is weak.

d_gene: -; v_gene: TRBV24-1; j_gene: TRBJ2-7; CDR3aa: CATRVGAAYEQYF
d_gene: TRBD1; v_gene: TRBV18; j_gene: TRBJ2-3; CDR3aa: CASSDRGGDTQYF
d_gene: TRBD2; v_gene: TRBV7-2; j_gene: TRBJ2-3; CDR3aa: CASRGLAGDTQYF
d_gene: TRBD2; v_gene: TRBV7-9; j_gene: TRBJ2-7; CDR3aa: CASSSTSGGKYEQYF
d_gene: -; v_gene: TRBV4-1; j_gene: TRBJ2-7; CDR3aa: CASSQVQGGPYEQYF
d_gene: TRBD2; v_gene: TRBV20-1; j_gene: TRBJ2-7; CDR3aa: CSARDRTSGAYEQYF
d_gene: -; v_gene: TRBV6-2/TRBV6-3; j_gene: TRBJ2-1; CDR3aa: CASSSRLNSQFF
d_gene: -; v_gene: TRBV10-3; j_gene: TRBJ1-1; CDR3aa: CAISEFNLGVTEAFF
d_gene: -; v_gene: TRBV18; j_gene: TRBJ2-5; CDR3aa: CASSTDAAQYF
d_gene: TRBD1; v_gene: TRBV27; j_gene: -; CDR3aa: CASSPGGQGALGKQYF
d_gene: TRBD2; v_gene: TRBV20-1; j_gene: TRBJ2-1; CDR3aa: CSARDLAGNSYNEQFF
d_gene: -; v_gene: TRBV6-2/TRBV6-3; j_gene: TRBJ2-7; CDR3aa: CASRVLSGSYEQYF
d_gene: -; v_gene: TRBV2; j_gene: TRBJ2-1; CDR3aa: CARGGASTYNEQFF
d_gene: -; v_gene: TRBV15; j_gene: TRBJ2-3; CDR3aa: CATSRDTRTDTQYF
d_gene: TRBD1; v_gene: TRBV11-2; j_gene: TRBJ2-3; CDR3aa: CASSSDRGPDTQYF
d_gene: TRBD1; v_gene: TRBV7-9; j_gene: TRBJ2-7; CDR3aa: CASSLYTGGRYEQYF
d_gene: -; v_gene: TRBV28; j_gene: TRBJ2-7; CDR3aa: CASSLQDGRTYEQYF
d_gene: -; v_gene: TRBV25-1; j_gene: TRBJ2-5; CDR3aa: CASNREQETQYF
d_gene: -; v_gene: TRBV20-1; j_gene: TRBJ2-7; CDR3aa: CSARVGTTQYEQYF
d_gene: -; v_gene: TRBV28; j_gene: TRBJ2-6; CDR3aa: CASTFSGANVLTF
d_gene: -; v_gene: TRBV11-2; j_gene: TRBJ2-1; CDR3aa: CASSPRNGGNEQFF
d_gene: -; v_gene: TRBV29-1; j_gene: TRBJ2-3; CDR3aa: CSVKGGDTQYF
d_gene: TRBD1; v_gene: TRBV5-5; j_gene: TRBJ2-1; CDR3aa: CASSLFRQGGNEQFF
d_gene: -; v_gene: TRBV28; j_gene: TRBJ2-5; CDR3aa: CASRALRAETQYF
d_gene: -; v_gene: TRBV29-1; j_gene: TRBJ2-5; CDR3aa: CSFSGHQETQYF
d_gene: -; v_gene: TRBV11-2; j_gene: TRBJ2-3; CDR3aa: CASSGGMSVTDTQYF
d_gene: -; v_gene: TRBV29-1; j_gene: TRBJ1-2; CDR3aa: CSVEVRDGHYGYTF
d_gene: TRBD2; v_gene: TRBV20-1; j_gene: TRBJ2-7; CDR3aa: CSARGPLAAYEQYF
d_gene: -; v_gene: TRBV7-6; j_gene: TRBJ2-7; CDR3aa: CASSPQSSSSYEQYF
d_gene: -; v_gene: TRBV7-9; j_gene: TRBJ2-2; CDR3aa: CASSSTGERTGELFF
d_gene: -; v_gene: TRBV29-1; j_gene: TRBJ2-2; CDR3aa: CSARRTITGELFF
d_gene: -; v_gene: TRBV7-8; j_gene: TRBJ1-2; CDR3aa: CASSLGDFYGYTF
d_gene: TRBD2; v_gene: TRBV20-1; j_gene: TRBJ2-1; CDR3aa: CSASSGAGHGGQFF
d_gene: -; v_gene: TRBV5-1; j_gene: TRBJ2-1; CDR3aa: CASSLVLGGRYNEQFF
d_gene: TRBD1; v_gene: TRBV10-3; j_gene: TRBJ1-5; CDR3aa: CAISELGTGNQPQHF